Listed below are T cell receptor beta chains from one sample, sequenced in a study of blood T cell repertoires in COVID-19. TCRdb's table, derived via immunoSEQ multiplex PCR, lists solely in-frame clones and lacks some. Of about 260,000 clones in the sample, 80% to 90% were seen once. Sequencing input: peripheral blood. These receptors were taken from a woman in her 70s with COVID-19, enrolled during active disease. CDR3s include the opening cysteine and the closing phenylalanine or tryptophan. D genes are given only for firm matches. Size tells how often a clone was seen (once, few, many) or the class of an expanded clone, and some rows leave it out.

abundance	v_gene	d_gene	j_gene	CDR3aa	CDR3nt
-	TRBV5-1	-	TRBJ2-7	CASSLAYRDDSEQYF	TGCGCCAGCAGCTTGGCCTACAGGGATGATTCCGAGCAGTACTTC
-	TRBV5-4	-	TRBJ1-3	CASSLDRVTGNTIYF	TGTGCCAGCAGCTTGGACAGGGTTACTGGAAACACCATATATTTT
-	TRBV2	TRBD2	TRBJ2-5	CASSDGTRQETQYF	TGTGCCAGCAGTGACGGGACTAGACAAGAGACCCAGTACTTC
-	TRBV7-9	-	TRBJ1-5	CASSREGQPQHF	TGTGCCAGCAGCCGGGAGGGGCAGCCCCAGCATTTT
few	TRBV5-6	-	TRBJ1-2	CASSLGVQGLYGYTF	TGTGCCAGCAGCCTTGGGGTACAGGGTTTGTATGGCTACACCTTC
-	TRBV28	-	TRBJ1-4	CASSLQVGKLFF	TGTGCCAGCAGTTTACAAGTCGGAAAACTGTTTTTT
-	TRBV6-6	TRBD2	TRBJ2-7	CASNGLAGAHEQYF	TGTGCCAGCAACGGACTAGCGGGAGCACACGAGCAGTACTTC
-	TRBV7-3	TRBD1	TRBJ1-5	CASSLKERGVRQGQDQPQHF	TGTGCCAGCAGCTTAAAAGAAAGGGGGGTGAGACAGGGGCAAGATCAGCCCCAGCATTTT
-	TRBV4-1	-	TRBJ1-4	CASSQDPFGGMRLEKLFF	TGCGCCAGCAGCCAAGATCCTTTTGGGGGCATGAGACTTGAAAAACTGTTTTTT
-	TRBV3-1/TRBV3-2	-	TRBJ2-7	CASSQDSAAGDEQYF	TGTGCCAGCAGCCAAGATTCGGCGGCGGGCGACGAGCAGTACTTC
-	TRBV18	-	TRBJ1-3	CASSKNSNRVGSGNTIYF	TGTGCCAGCTCAAAAAACTCAAACAGGGTTGGTTCCGGAAACACCATATATTTT
-	TRBV28	-	TRBJ1-1	CASRKTGNTEAFF	TGTGCCAGCAGAAAGACAGGGAACACTGAAGCTTTCTTT
-	TRBV13	-	TRBJ1-5	CASSFENQPQHF	TGTGCCAGCTCATTCGAGAATCAGCCCCAGCATTTT
-	TRBV27	-	TRBJ1-4	CASSSYWLNEKLFF	TGTGCCAGCAGTTCATACTGGTTAAATGAAAAACTGTTTTTT
few	TRBV2	-	TRBJ1-6	CASSLTGSMGSPLHF	TGTGCCAGCAGTCTTACCGGGAGTATGGGTTCACCCCTCCACTTT